This section outlines one T cell receptor (beta chain) sequence together with its context. Antigen: not known. The record originates from a study of regulatory T cells in long-lasting Graves disease. Study-level background: Patients met the persistent Graves' disease definition after over 5 years of antithyroid drugs with positive TSH receptor antibodies.

Time point in this sample: persistent/refractory GD, antithyroid drugs over 5 years with positive TRAb. The authors made the TCR library using RNA they extracted from PBMCs. Guidelines of the American Thyroid Association were used to diagnose Graves' disease. A volume of 8.5 to 10 milliliters of peripheral blood was collected in EDTA tubes. Trimming stripped 0 bases from V and 4 bases from J, with 10 bases between. This CDR3 spans 14 amino acids. CDR1 and CDR2 (germline): SGHTA, FQGTGA. Findings and limits, study-wide: Accuracy may have been reduced by the small sample size.

The TCR beta library used iRepertoire HTBI primers with Arm-PCR amplification of CDR3. TCRdb ran MiXCR on the multiplex PCR reads and lists one entry per CDR3 protein. This sample has more than 650,000 distinct CDR3 sequences, with approximately 31% found just once. The V call is TRBV7-3, the J call TRBJ2-7, with D perhaps matching TRBD2 (5 bases). The material sequenced was peripheral blood mononuclear cells (PBMCs), taken when the disease was refractory, from a patient treated with antithyroid drugs. The sequence was obtained from a female donor with Graves disease. The CDR3 region is CASSLTGEQYEQYF. The CDR3 DNA reads TGTGCCAGCAGCTTAACGGGAGAGCAATACGAGCAGTACTTC.